A selection of T cell receptor beta chains follows, all from one sample in a study of shared clonotypes between healthy human individuals. The method was immunoSEQ multiplex PCR; TCRdb's version includes in-frame clones alone and lacks a portion of them. There are under 650,000 clones in the sample; almost 97% occur only once, and about 0.064% lies in the top ten. Sequencing was carried out using naive CD4+ T cells sorted from blood. Receptors were obtained from a woman in her twenties or thirties in good health. Both conserved end residues are part of each CDR3. The order of the fields is clone size, D gene, J gene, V gene, CDR3 protein, CDR3 DNA. The D gene is left open where the match is weak. Part of the rows lack a size; the others show once, few, many or a class for expanded clones.

abundance: NA
d_gene: TRBD2
j_gene: TRBJ2-1
v_gene: TRBV5-1
CDR3aa: CASSLGLAGANEQFF
CDR3nt: TGCGCCAGCAGCTTGGGGTTAGCGGGAGCCAATGAGCAGTTCTTC

abundance: NA
d_gene: TRBD1
j_gene: TRBJ2-7
v_gene: TRBV28
CDR3aa: CASSLGQNYEQYF
CDR3nt: TGTGCCAGCAGTTTGGGACAGAACTACGAGCAGTACTTC

abundance: NA
d_gene: NA
j_gene: TRBJ2-3
v_gene: TRBV5-1
CDR3aa: CASSLAVRRTDTQYF
CDR3nt: TGCGCCAGCAGCTTGGCAGTCAGACGCACAGATACGCAGTATTTT

abundance: NA
d_gene: TRBD2
j_gene: TRBJ2-4
v_gene: TRBV28
CDR3aa: CASSTGTSGRNIQYF
CDR3nt: TGTGCCAGCAGTACCGGGACTAGCGGGAGAAACATTCAGTACTTC

abundance: NA
d_gene: NA
j_gene: TRBJ1-4
v_gene: TRBV15
CDR3aa: CATSRDSGAAGEKLFF
CDR3nt: TGTGCCACCAGCAGAGATTCAGGTGCGGCGGGTGAAAAACTGTTTTTT

abundance: once
d_gene: TRBD1
j_gene: TRBJ1-2
v_gene: TRBV30
CDR3aa: CAWTDRGHGYTF
CDR3nt: TGTGCCTGGACTGACAGGGGGCATGGCTACACCTTC

abundance: NA
d_gene: NA
j_gene: TRBJ1-3
v_gene: TRBV28
CDR3aa: CASSQLRSGNTIYF
CDR3nt: TGTGCCAGCAGTCAATTGAGATCTGGAAACACCATATATTTT

abundance: NA
d_gene: NA
j_gene: TRBJ2-7
v_gene: TRBV15
CDR3aa: CATTKSTAEAYEQYF
CDR3nt: TGTGCCACCACCAAAAGCACAGCAGAAGCCTACGAGCAGTACTTC

abundance: NA
d_gene: NA
j_gene: TRBJ2-5
v_gene: TRBV5-6
CDR3aa: CASSLWEETQYF
CDR3nt: TGTGCCAGCAGCTTGTGGGAAGAGACCCAGTACTTC

abundance: NA
d_gene: TRBD2
j_gene: TRBJ2-2
v_gene: TRBV15
CDR3aa: CATSRENATSGRTNTGELFF
CDR3nt: TGTGCCACCAGCAGAGAAAACGCGACTAGCGGGAGGACGAACACCGGGGAGCTGTTTTTT

abundance: once
d_gene: NA
j_gene: TRBJ2-6
v_gene: TRBV6-1
CDR3aa: CASSVVGKAGANVLTF
CDR3nt: TGTGCCAGCAGTGTAGTGGGGAAAGCTGGGGCCAACGTCCTGACTTTC

abundance: NA
d_gene: TRBD2
j_gene: TRBJ2-3
v_gene: TRBV10-3
CDR3aa: CAISLAGADTQYF
CDR3nt: TGTGCCATCAGCCTAGCGGGAGCAGATACGCAGTATTTT

abundance: once
d_gene: NA
j_gene: TRBJ1-4
v_gene: TRBV18
CDR3aa: CASSPGSATNEKLFF
CDR3nt: TGTGCCAGCTCACCGGGGTCTGCAACTAATGAAAAACTGTTTTTT

abundance: NA
d_gene: TRBD2
j_gene: TRBJ2-5
v_gene: TRBV5-8
CDR3aa: CASRIPGRGETQYF
CDR3nt: TGTGCCAGCAGAATCCCAGGGCGGGGGGAGACCCAGTACTTC

abundance: NA
d_gene: NA
j_gene: TRBJ2-2
v_gene: TRBV5-1
CDR3aa: CASTFTMGTGELFF
CDR3nt: TGCGCCAGCACCTTCACTATGGGCACCGGGGAGCTGTTTTTT

abundance: NA
d_gene: NA
j_gene: TRBJ2-1
v_gene: TRBV5-1
CDR3aa: CASSFTPKSRGNEQFF
CDR3nt: TGCGCCAGCAGCTTCACTCCCAAGAGCCGAGGAAATGAGCAGTTCTTC

abundance: NA
d_gene: NA
j_gene: TRBJ2-6
v_gene: TRBV28
CDR3aa: CASAIPYSGANVLTF
CDR3nt: TGTGCCAGCGCCATCCCGTACTCTGGGGCCAACGTCCTGACTTTC

abundance: NA
d_gene: NA
j_gene: TRBJ2-3
v_gene: TRBV5-1
CDR3aa: CASSLLTADTQYF
CDR3nt: TGCGCCAGCAGCTTGCTGACCGCAGATACGCAGTATTTT

abundance: NA
d_gene: NA
j_gene: TRBJ2-7
v_gene: TRBV20-1
CDR3aa: CSARNYYEQYF
CDR3nt: TGCAGTGCTAGGAATTACTACGAGCAGTACTTC

abundance: NA
d_gene: TRBD1
j_gene: TRBJ2-1
v_gene: TRBV28
CDR3aa: CASSFPGQGILRFF
CDR3nt: TGTGCCAGCAGTTTTCCGGGACAGGGAATTCTCCGGTTCTTC

abundance: NA
d_gene: TRBD2
j_gene: TRBJ2-7
v_gene: TRBV11-3
CDR3aa: CASSLYSGRSYEQYF
CDR3nt: TGTGCCAGCAGCTTATATAGCGGGAGGTCCTACGAGCAGTACTTC

abundance: NA
d_gene: NA
j_gene: TRBJ2-7
v_gene: TRBV2
CDR3aa: CASSVVTSHEQYF
CDR3nt: TGTGCCAGCAGTGTGGTGACTAGTCACGAGCAGTACTTC

abundance: NA
d_gene: TRBD2
j_gene: TRBJ2-3
v_gene: TRBV29-1
CDR3aa: CSVEVKTRTSGGTDTQYF
CDR3nt: TGCAGCGTTGAAGTTAAGACACGGACTAGCGGAGGGACAGATACGCAGTATTTT

abundance: once
d_gene: NA
j_gene: TRBJ1-1
v_gene: TRBV6-1
CDR3aa: CASSEGGRDTEAFF
CDR3nt: TGTGCCAGCAGTGAAGGGGGGAGGGACACTGAAGCTTTCTTT

abundance: NA
d_gene: NA
j_gene: TRBJ2-7
v_gene: TRBV7-9
CDR3aa: CASSLALDSKGVYEQYF
CDR3nt: TGTGCCAGCAGCTTAGCGCTCGACAGCAAAGGGGTCTACGAGCAGTACTTC

abundance: NA
d_gene: NA
j_gene: TRBJ2-7
v_gene: TRBV6-5
CDR3aa: CASSYSRGSYEQYF
CDR3nt: TGTGCCAGCAGTTATTCCCGGGGCTCCTACGAGCAGTACTTC

abundance: NA
d_gene: NA
j_gene: TRBJ2-1
v_gene: TRBV28
CDR3aa: CASSFFLEQFF
CDR3nt: TGTGCCAGCAGTTTCTTTCTTGAGCAGTTCTTC

abundance: NA
d_gene: TRBD1
j_gene: TRBJ1-1
v_gene: TRBV5-6
CDR3aa: CASSLFGTGYTEAFF
CDR3nt: TGTGCCAGCAGCTTGTTCGGGACAGGTTACACTGAAGCTTTCTTT

abundance: once
d_gene: NA
j_gene: TRBJ2-1
v_gene: TRBV27
CDR3aa: CASSPVSLAELNNEQFF
CDR3nt: TGTGCCAGCAGCCCCGTGAGCTTGGCGGAACTAAACAATGAGCAGTTCTTC

abundance: NA
d_gene: TRBD1
j_gene: TRBJ1-2
v_gene: TRBV5-1
CDR3aa: CASSPGTGDGYTF
CDR3nt: TGCGCCAGCAGTCCCGGGACAGGGGATGGCTACACCTTC

abundance: NA
d_gene: NA
j_gene: TRBJ2-1
v_gene: TRBV25-1
CDR3aa: CATGLVGRGHEQFF
CDR3nt: TGTGCCACTGGGCTGGTCGGGAGAGGGCATGAGCAGTTCTTC

abundance: NA
d_gene: TRBD2
j_gene: TRBJ2-3
v_gene: TRBV2
CDR3aa: CASSEMQAGGVSGTDTQYF
CDR3nt: TGTGCCAGCAGTGAAATGCAAGCGGGAGGGGTTAGTGGCACAGATACGCAGTATTTT

abundance: once
d_gene: NA
j_gene: TRBJ1-1
v_gene: TRBV18
CDR3aa: CASSPRREDTEAFF
CDR3nt: TGTGCCAGCTCACCTAGAAGGGAGGACACTGAAGCTTTCTTT

abundance: NA
d_gene: TRBD2
j_gene: TRBJ2-3
v_gene: TRBV7-9
CDR3aa: CASSETSGSTDTQYF
CDR3nt: TGTGCCAGCAGCGAGACTAGCGGGAGCACAGATACGCAGTATTTT

abundance: NA
d_gene: NA
j_gene: TRBJ1-1
v_gene: TRBV6-1
CDR3aa: CASSVMQDRTAGLNTEAFF
CDR3nt: TGTGCCAGCAGTGTGATGCAGGATAGGACAGCGGGTCTGAACACTGAAGCTTTCTTT

abundance: once
d_gene: NA
j_gene: TRBJ2-2
v_gene: TRBV5-5
CDR3aa: CASSMDESLAGELFF
CDR3nt: TGTGCCAGCAGCATGGACGAAAGTTTAGCCGGGGAGCTGTTTTTT

abundance: NA
d_gene: NA
j_gene: TRBJ1-3
v_gene: TRBV6-5
CDR3aa: CASSYSRQTGNTIYF
CDR3nt: TGTGCCAGCAGTTACTCGAGGCAGACTGGAAACACCATATATTTT

abundance: NA
d_gene: TRBD1
j_gene: TRBJ2-7
v_gene: TRBV30
CDR3aa: CAWRGTGGIYEQYF
CDR3nt: TGTGCCTGGAGGGGGACAGGGGGCATCTACGAGCAGTACTTC

abundance: NA
d_gene: TRBD2
j_gene: TRBJ2-3
v_gene: TRBV18
CDR3aa: CASSPGLAVSTDTQYF
CDR3nt: TGTGCCAGCTCACCAGGACTAGCGGTCAGCACAGATACGCAGTATTTT

abundance: NA
d_gene: TRBD1
j_gene: TRBJ2-5
v_gene: TRBV11-3
CDR3aa: CASSHTTGVSETQYF
CDR3nt: TGTGCCAGCAGCCATACTACAGGGGTGTCGGAGACCCAGTACTTC

abundance: once
d_gene: TRBD1
j_gene: TRBJ2-7
v_gene: TRBV18
CDR3aa: CASSWDREPYEQYF
CDR3nt: TGTGCCAGCTCATGGGACAGGGAACCTTACGAGCAGTACTTC